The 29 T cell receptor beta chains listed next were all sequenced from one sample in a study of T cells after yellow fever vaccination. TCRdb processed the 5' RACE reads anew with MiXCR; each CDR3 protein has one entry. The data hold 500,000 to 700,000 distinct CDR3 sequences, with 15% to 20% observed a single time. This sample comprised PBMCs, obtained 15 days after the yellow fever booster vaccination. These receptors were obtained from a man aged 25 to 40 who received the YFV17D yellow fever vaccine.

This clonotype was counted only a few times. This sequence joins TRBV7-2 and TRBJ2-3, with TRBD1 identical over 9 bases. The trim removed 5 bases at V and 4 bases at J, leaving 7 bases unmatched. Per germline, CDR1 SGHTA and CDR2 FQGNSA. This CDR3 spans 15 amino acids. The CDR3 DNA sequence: TGTGCCAGCAGCCCCAGACAGGGGGGCCCAGATACGCAGTATTTT. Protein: CASSPRQGGPDTQYF.

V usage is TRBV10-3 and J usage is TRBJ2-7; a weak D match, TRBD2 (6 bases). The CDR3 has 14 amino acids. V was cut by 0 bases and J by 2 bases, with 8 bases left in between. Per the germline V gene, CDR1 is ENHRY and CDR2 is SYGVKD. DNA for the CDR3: TGTGCCATCAGTGAGTCGGGGGGACCCTACGAGCAGTACTTC. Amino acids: CAISESGGPYEQYF.

In nucleotides, the CDR3 is TGTGCCAGCAGCTCAGCCCCGACACTCCAAGAGACCCAGTACTTC. Its translation: CASSSAPTLQETQYF. V usage is TRBV7-2 and J usage is TRBJ2-5; D not certain. V gave up 4 bases and J gave up 1 base, with 13 bases separating them. The CDR3 is 15 amino acids. CDR1 is SGHTA, CDR2 FQGNSA, per germline.

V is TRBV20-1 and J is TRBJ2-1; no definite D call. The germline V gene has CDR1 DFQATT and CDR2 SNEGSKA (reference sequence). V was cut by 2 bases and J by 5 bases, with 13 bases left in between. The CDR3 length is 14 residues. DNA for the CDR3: TGCAGTGCTAGATCAGGAGCAGACAACAATGAGCAGTTCTTC. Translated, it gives CSARSGADNNEQFF.

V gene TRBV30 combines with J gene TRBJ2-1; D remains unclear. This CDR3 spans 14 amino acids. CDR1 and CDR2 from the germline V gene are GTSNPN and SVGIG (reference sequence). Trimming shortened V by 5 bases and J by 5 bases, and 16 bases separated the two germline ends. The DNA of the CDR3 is TGTGCCTGGGCACCCTTGAACATGGACAATGAGCAGTTCTTC. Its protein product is CAWAPLNMDNEQFF. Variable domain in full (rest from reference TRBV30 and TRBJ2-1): SQTIHQWPATLVQPVGSPLSLECTVEGTSNPNLYWYRQAAGRGLQLLFYSVGIGQISSEVPQNLSASRPQDRQFILSSKKLLLSDSGFYLCAWAPLNMDNEQFFGPGTRLTVL.

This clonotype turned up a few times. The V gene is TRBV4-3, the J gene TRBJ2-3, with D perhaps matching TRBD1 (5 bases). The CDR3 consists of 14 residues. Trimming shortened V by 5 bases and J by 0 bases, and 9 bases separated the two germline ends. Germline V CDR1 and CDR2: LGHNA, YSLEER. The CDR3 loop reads CASSGAGSTDTQYF. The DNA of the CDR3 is TGCGCCAGCAGCGGGGCAGGGAGCACAGATACGCAGTATTTT.

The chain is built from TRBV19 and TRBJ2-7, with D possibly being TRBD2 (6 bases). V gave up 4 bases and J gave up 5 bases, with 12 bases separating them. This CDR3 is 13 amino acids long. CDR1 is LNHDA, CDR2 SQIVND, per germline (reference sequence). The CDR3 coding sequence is TGTGCCAGTAGTACCGGGAGAGGTAACGAGCAGTACTTC. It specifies CASSTGRGNEQYF.

The CDR3 region is CASKELAGNTIYF. The CDR3 DNA follows: TGTGCCAGCAAAGAGCTGGCAGGAAACACCATATATTTT. V usage is TRBV5-5 and J usage is TRBJ1-3; the D is unclear. This CDR3 is 13 amino acids long. In germline, CDR1 is SGHKS, CDR2 YYEKEE (reference sequence). V was cut by 6 bases and J by 4 bases, with 11 bases left in between.

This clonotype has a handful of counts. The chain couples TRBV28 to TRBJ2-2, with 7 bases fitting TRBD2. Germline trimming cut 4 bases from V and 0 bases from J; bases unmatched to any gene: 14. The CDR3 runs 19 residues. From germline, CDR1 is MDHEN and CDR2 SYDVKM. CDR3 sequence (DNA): TGTGCCAGCAGTTCCGAGCGGGGCAGAGCGCGCTCGAACACCGGGGAGCTGTTTTTT. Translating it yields CASSSERGRARSNTGELFF. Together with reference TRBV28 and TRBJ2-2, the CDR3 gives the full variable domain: DVKVTQSSRYLVKRTGEKVFLECVQDMDHENMFWYRQDPGLGLRLIYFSYDVKMKEKGDIPEGYSVSREKKERFSLILESASTNQTSMYLCASSSERGRARSNTGELFFGEGSRLTVL.

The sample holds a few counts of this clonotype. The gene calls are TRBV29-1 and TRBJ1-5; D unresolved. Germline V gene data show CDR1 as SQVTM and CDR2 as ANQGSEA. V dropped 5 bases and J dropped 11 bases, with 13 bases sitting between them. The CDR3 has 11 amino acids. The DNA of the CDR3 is TGCAGCGTTCGTGACCCCGGGGCCCAGCATTTT. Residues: CSVRDPGAQHF.

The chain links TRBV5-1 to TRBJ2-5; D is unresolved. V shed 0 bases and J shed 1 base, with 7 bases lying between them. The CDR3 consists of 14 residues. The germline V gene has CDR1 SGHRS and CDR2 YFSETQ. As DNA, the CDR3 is TGCGCCAGCAGCTTGGGTAGAACCCAAGAGACCCAGTACTTC. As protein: CASSLGRTQETQYF.

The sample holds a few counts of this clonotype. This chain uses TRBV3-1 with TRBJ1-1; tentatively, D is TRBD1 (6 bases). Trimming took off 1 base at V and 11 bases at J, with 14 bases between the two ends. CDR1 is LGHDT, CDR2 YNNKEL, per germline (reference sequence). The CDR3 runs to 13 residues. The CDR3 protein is CASSQALRGSAFF. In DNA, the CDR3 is TGTGCCAGCAGCCAAGCTCTCAGGGGTTCCGCTTTCTTT.

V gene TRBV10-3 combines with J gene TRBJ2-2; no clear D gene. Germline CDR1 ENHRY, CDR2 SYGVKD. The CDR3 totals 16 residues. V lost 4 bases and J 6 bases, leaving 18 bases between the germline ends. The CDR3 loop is CAISAIESTSPGELFF. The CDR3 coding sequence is TGTGCCATCAGTGCAATTGAATCTACTTCGCCCGGGGAGCTGTTTTTT.

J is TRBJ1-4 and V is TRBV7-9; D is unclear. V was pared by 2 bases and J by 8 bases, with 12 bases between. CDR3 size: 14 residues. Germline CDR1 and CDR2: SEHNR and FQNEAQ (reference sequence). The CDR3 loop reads CASSLQTIGEKLFF. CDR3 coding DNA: TGTGCCAGCAGCTTACAAACCATCGGAGAAAAACTGTTTTTT.

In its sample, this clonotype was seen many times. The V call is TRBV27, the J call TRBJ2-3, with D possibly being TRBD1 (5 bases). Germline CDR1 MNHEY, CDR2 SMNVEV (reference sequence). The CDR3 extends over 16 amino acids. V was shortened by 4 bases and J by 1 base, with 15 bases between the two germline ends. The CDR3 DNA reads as TGTGCCAGCAGTTATTCCCCAGGGTCGGGCACAGATACGCAGTATTTT. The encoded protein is CASSYSPGSGTDTQYF.

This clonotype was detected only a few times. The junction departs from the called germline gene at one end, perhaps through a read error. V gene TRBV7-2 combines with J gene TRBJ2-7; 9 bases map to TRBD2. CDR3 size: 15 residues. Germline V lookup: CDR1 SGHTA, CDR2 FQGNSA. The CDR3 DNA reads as TGTGCCAGCAGTTTAGGTGCTAGCGGGACTTACGAGCAGTACTTC. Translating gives CASSLGASGTYEQYF.

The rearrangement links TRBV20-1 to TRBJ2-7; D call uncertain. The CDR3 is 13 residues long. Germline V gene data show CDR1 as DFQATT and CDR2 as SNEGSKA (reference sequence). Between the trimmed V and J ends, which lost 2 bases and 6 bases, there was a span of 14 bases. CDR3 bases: TGCAGTGCTAGATCCGCCGGGTCGACCGAGCAGTACTTC. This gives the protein CSARSAGSTEQYF.

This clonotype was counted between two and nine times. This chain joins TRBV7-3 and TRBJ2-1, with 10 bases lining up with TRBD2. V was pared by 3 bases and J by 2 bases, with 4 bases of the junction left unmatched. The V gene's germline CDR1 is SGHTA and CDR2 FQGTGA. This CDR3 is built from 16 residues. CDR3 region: CASSFQREGPYNEQFF. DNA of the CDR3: TGTGCCAGCAGCTTTCAGCGGGAGGGCCCCTACAATGAGCAGTTCTTC.

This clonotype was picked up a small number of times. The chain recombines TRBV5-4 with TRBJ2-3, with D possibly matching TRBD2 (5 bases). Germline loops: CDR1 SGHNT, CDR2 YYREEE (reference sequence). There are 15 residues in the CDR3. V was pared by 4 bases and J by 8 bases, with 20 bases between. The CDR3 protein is CASSRGGGTAGTQYF. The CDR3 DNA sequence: TGTGCCAGCAGCCGCGGTGGAGGAACCGCCGGTACGCAGTATTTT.

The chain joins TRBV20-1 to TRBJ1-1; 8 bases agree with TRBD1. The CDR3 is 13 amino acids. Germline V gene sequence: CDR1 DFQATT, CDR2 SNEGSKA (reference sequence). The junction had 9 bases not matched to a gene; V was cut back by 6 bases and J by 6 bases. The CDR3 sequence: CSAQTDREAEAFF. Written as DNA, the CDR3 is TGCAGTGCCCAAACGGACAGGGAGGCTGAAGCTTTCTTT.

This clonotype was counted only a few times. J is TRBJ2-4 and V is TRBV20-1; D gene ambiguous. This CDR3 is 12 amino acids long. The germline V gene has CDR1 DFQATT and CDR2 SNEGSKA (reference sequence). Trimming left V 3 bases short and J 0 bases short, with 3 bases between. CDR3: CSASLAKNIQYF. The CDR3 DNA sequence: TGCAGTGCTAGTTTAGCCAAAAACATTCAGTACTTC.

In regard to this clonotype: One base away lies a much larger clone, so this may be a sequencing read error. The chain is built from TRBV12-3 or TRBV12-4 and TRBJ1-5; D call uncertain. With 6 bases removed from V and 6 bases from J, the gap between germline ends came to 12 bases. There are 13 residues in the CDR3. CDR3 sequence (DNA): TGTGCCAGCAGACTGGCGGCGGTTCAGCCCCAGCATTTT. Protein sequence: CASRLAAVQPQHF.

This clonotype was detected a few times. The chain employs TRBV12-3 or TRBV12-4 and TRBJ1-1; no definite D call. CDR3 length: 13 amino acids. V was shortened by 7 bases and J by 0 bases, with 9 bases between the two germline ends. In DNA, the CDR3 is TGTGCCAGCACCAAGACCGTGAACACTGAAGCTTTCTTT. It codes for CASTKTVNTEAFF.

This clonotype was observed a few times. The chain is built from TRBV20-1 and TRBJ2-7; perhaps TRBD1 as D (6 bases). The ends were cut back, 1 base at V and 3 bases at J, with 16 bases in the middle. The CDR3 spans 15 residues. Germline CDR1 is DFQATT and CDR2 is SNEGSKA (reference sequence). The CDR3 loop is CSARGGRDKYYEQYF. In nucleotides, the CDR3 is TGCAGTGCTAGAGGCGGACGGGACAAATACTACGAGCAGTACTTC.

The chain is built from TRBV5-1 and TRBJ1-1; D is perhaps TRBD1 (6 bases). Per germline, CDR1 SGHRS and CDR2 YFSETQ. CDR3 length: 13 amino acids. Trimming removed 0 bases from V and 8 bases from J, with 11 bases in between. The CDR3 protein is CASSLGTGREAFF. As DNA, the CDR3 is TGCGCCAGCAGCTTGGGAACAGGGCGGGAAGCTTTCTTT.

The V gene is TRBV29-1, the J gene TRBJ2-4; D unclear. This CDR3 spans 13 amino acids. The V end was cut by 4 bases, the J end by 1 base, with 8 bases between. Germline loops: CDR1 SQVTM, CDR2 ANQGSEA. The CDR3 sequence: CSVAVYAKNIQYF. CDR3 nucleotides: TGCAGCGTTGCGGTGTATGCCAAAAACATTCAGTACTTC.

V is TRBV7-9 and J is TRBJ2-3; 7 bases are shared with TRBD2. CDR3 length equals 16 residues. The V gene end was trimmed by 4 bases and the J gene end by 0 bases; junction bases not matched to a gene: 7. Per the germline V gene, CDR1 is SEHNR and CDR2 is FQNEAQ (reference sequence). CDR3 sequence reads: CASSSRAAGSTDTQYF. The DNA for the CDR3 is TGTGCCAGCAGCTCGAGAGCAGCGGGGAGCACAGATACGCAGTATTTT.

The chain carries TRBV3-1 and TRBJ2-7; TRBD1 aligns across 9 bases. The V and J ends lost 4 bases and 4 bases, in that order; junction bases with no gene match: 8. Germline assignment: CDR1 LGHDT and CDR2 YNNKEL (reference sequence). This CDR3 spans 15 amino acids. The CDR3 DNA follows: TGTGCCAGCAGCCGCGGGCGGACAGGGGCGTACGAGCAGTACTTC. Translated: CASSRGRTGAYEQYF.

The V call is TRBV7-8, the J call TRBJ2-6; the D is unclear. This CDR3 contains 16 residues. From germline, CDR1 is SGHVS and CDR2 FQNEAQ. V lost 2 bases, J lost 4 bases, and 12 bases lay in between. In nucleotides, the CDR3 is TGTGCCAGCAGCTTATTTGTAGCTCCGGGGGCCAACGTCCTGACTTTC. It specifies CASSLFVAPGANVLTF.